This note documents a single T cell receptor (beta chain) sequence. No cognate antigen has been identified for it. Base qualities are missing; no much larger clone stands one base away. The entire amount of isolated RNA was reverse transcribed using the High Capacity cDNA Reverse Transcription Kit, so the sequenced TCRB transcripts were expressed ones. Naive, central memory and regulatory T cell samples underwent deep immunoSEQ sequencing, averaging around 4 million total reads per sample. After sorted cells were lysed in RLT buffer, RNA was extracted with DNase-treated RNeasy Micro or Mini kits, with the choice depending on cell number. Each cell subset was processed separately to prevent cross-contamination, with patient and healthy donor samples processed together. Using the immunoSEQ multiplex PCR, TCRB sequences were amplified from cDNA into 87-bp fragments spanning the CDR3 region. Sequencing of the amplicons was done on the Illumina HiSeq platform. As for the authors' bioinformatics: PCR bias was computationally corrected using synthetic template baselines, reads within Hamming distance 2 were collapsed, and singletons that could not be merged were discarded. Reads were aligned against IMGT to assign V, D and J genes, CDR3 length and insertions or deletions at six rearrangement sites. Within each subset, clonotype counts were normalized to the number of sorted cells before true diversity and Gini coefficients were calculated with the tcR R package. Repertoire sharing was quantified using the overlap coefficient calculated on TCRB nucleotide sequences. As a proxy for the pre-selection repertoire, out-of-frame TCRB sequences from naive cells were analyzed. The clones in this table, taken by TCRdb from immuneACCESS, are in-frame only. Not every clone is retained; where verified, under half of the shortfall comes from an unresolved V gene, and the cause of the rest is unknown. From that table come the V and J calls and clone size; the DNA was used to work out D and trimming. The sample data list about 240,000 clones, and about 15% of these were observed just once. The ten largest clonotypes hold approximately 0.021% of the sample.

A single peripheral blood draw of approximately 110 mL on average was collected from each donor into heparinised tubes. A BD FACSAria II was used to sort naive, central memory, regulatory and stem cell-like memory CD4+ T cells with a panel that included CD45RO, CCR7, CD25, CD127, CD95 and CD27. All sorted populations exceeded 98% purity. PBMCs were separated immediately by Lymphoprep density gradient centrifugation and were stained directly, without being cultured. So that batch effects would be minimized, each experiment stained and sorted samples in pairs, pairing one healthy donor with one patient. V drops 4 bases and J drops 4 bases, leaving 14 bases in between. CDR1 and CDR2 are read off the germline V gene as SGHRS and YFSETQ. The CDR3 measures 15 amino acids from cysteine to phenylalanine. This entry keeps only the CDR3 DNA: 45 bases, framed from base 1. The data belong to a study of beta chain features in type 1 diabetes (dated by TCRdb to 2017 to 2018). For the wider study: Patients and healthy donors did not differ in mean age, gender distribution, total cell number or subset yield. A total of some 110 million sorted cells were examined across all samples, and a strong correlation was observed between cell number per subset and RNA yield. Regulatory and stem cell-like memory subsets were obtained from only 8 patients and about eight healthy donors, while naive and central memory subsets were obtained from all 30 or so donors. In the study, recently diagnosed type 1 diabetes patients and matched healthy donors were compared on the TCRB repertoires of their sorted circulating CD4+ T cell subsets.

What the authors observed across the whole study: Naive, central memory and regulatory TCRB repertoires appeared to be more similar among patients than among healthy donors. Sequencing cDNA rather than genomic DNA could over-represent highly expressing activated cells, although activation and CD3 levels did not differ between groups. Because small numbers of individuals were included in the HLA sub-analyses, any influence of HLA type on TCRB rearrangement was left unresolved. Fewer insertions and more nucleotide deletions at VDJ recombination sites were observed in patients with type 1 diabetes, implying thymic rearrangement abnormalities. Shorter templates might be favored by PCR, yet because patient and control samples were amplified and corrected together, any such skew would affect both groups equally. Type 1 diabetes patients showed a moderate but significant shortening of TCRB CDR3 length in all four CD4+ subsets.

The sequence is built from TRBV5-1 and TRBJ1-4; TRBD1 could be the D gene, as 6 bases match. The material sequenced was naive CD4+ T cells from blood. What the cell subset or site label conveys for this sample: true naive CD4+ T cells. This TCR derives from a man aged 25-45 years with type 1 diabetes. This receptor carries the CDR3 CASSPSGQSNEKLFF. The DNA sequence follows: TGCGCCAGCAGCCCCTCCGGACAGAGTAATGAAAAACTGTTTTTT. The full variable domain, with segments outside the CDR3 supplied by the reference TRBV5-1 and TRBJ1-4 proteins, appears as KAGVTQTPRYLIKTRGQQVTLSCSPISGHRSVSWYQQTPGQGLQFLFEYFSETQRNKGNFPGRFSGRQFSNSRSEMNVSTLELGDSALYLCASSPSGQSNEKLFFGSGTQLSVL.